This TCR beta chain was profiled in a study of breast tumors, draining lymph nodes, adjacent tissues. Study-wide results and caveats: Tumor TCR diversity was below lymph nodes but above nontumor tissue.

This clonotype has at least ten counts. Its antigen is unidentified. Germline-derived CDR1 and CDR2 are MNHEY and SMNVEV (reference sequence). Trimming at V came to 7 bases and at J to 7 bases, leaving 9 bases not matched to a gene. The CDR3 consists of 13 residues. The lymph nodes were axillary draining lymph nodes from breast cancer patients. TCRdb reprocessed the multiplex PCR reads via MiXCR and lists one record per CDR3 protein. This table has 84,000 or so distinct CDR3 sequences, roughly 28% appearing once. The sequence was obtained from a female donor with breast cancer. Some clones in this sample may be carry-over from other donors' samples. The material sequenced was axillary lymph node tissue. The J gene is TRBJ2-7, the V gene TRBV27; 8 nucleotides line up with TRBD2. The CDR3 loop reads CASTRLASGEQYF. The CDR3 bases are TGTGCCAGCACTAGACTAGCGAGTGGGGAGCAGTACTTC.